This passage covers 30 T cell receptor beta chains from one sample sequenced in a study of graft-versus-host responses after intestinal transplantation. No antigen has been identified for these receptors. TCRdb's table, derived via immunoSEQ multiplex PCR, lists solely in-frame clones and lacks some. The top ten clones hold over 0.75% of a sample with around 100,000 clones, approximately 84% of them seen once. The sample in question was unstimulated CD4+ T cells sorted from spleen or lymph node cells, obtained before transplant. The receptors were sampled from a human donor who was the organ donor for an intestinal transplant.

The chain uses TRBV27 and TRBJ2-6; 9 nucleotides match TRBD1. The trim removed 3 bases at V and 2 bases at J, leaving 5 bases unmatched. There are 17 residues in the CDR3. In germline, CDR1 is MNHEY, CDR2 SMNVEV (reference sequence). CDR3 sequence: CASSLGTGGAGANVLTF. Written as DNA, the CDR3 is TGTGCCAGCAGTTTGGGAACAGGGGGCGCTGGGGCCAACGTCCTGACTTTC.

The chain joins TRBV6-1 to TRBJ2-3; the D call may be TRBD1 or TRBD2 (6 bases each). CDR1 and CDR2 (germline): MNHNS, SASEGT. Between the trimmed V and J ends, which lost 10 bases and 0 bases, there was a span of 17 bases. CDR3 size: 15 residues. Here the CDR3 DNA reads TGTGCCACCTCCCTAGGGGGGACCAGCACAGATACGCAGTATTTT. This codes for CATSLGGTSTDTQYF.

The genes are TRBV10-2 and TRBJ2-2; 9 nucleotides agree with TRBD2. This CDR3 has 18 amino acids. J lost 3 bases, V lost 2 bases, and 10 bases had no gene match. CDR1 and CDR2 from the germline V gene are WSHSY and SAAADI. CDR3 protein: CASSEVPWRGGHTGELFF. CDR3 nucleotide sequence: TGCGCCAGCAGTGAGGTGCCGTGGCGGGGGGGACACACCGGGGAGCTGTTTTTT.

The chain uses TRBV5-4 and TRBJ2-7; D gene uncertain. Germline CDR1 and CDR2: SGHNT and YYREEE (reference sequence). This CDR3 is built from 16 residues. Trimming took off 0 bases at V and 0 bases at J, with 13 bases between the two ends. This CDR3 reads CASSLAVTLSSYEQYF. CDR3 DNA: TGTGCCAGCAGCTTGGCCGTCACCCTAAGCTCCTACGAGCAGTACTTC.

The CDR3 DNA reads as TGTGCCAGCAGTGAAGCCGGGGACAGGGGCTTAAGGGGTACGCAGTATTTT. Its protein is CASSEAGDRGLRGTQYF. The genes are TRBV6-1 and TRBJ2-3; 10 bases map to TRBD1. The CDR3 length is 17 residues. J lost 8 bases, V lost 0 bases, and 11 bases had no gene match. Germline-derived CDR1 and CDR2 are MNHNS and SASEGT.

The chain links TRBV20-1 to TRBJ1-1; D not certain. Trimming left V 6 bases short and J 8 bases short, with 10 bases between. The CDR3 covers 10 residues. Germline values: CDR1 DFQATT, CDR2 SNEGSKA (reference sequence). As DNA, the CDR3 is TGCAGTGCCCGGTCGGCCGAAGCTTTCTTT. Protein: CSARSAEAFF.

The chain carries TRBV28 and TRBJ1-2; a possible D gene is TRBD1 (6 bases). Looked up from germline, CDR1 is MDHEN and CDR2 is SYDVKM. V lost 4 bases and J 4 bases, leaving 13 bases between the germline ends. The CDR3 length is 14 residues. Written as DNA, the CDR3 is TGTGCCAGCAGTTCCCGGCAGGGGTCCTATGGCTACACCTTC. Residues: CASSSRQGSYGYTF.

The genes are TRBV9 and TRBJ1-2, with D maybe TRBD1 (6 bases). Germline values: CDR1 SGDLS, CDR2 YYNGEE. The CDR3 runs to 13 residues. The V gene lost 0 bases and the J gene lost 8 bases, with 11 bases spanning the gap. CDR3 nucleotides: TGTGCCAGCAGCGTAGAGCCAGGGGTCGGCTACACCTTC. Encoded protein: CASSVEPGVGYTF.

The chain joins TRBV18 to TRBJ1-3; 7 bases are a match to TRBD1. Germline CDR1 reads KGHSH; CDR2 reads LQKENI. V was clipped by 4 bases and J by 0 bases; unmatched bases: 6. The CDR3 spans 16 residues. CDR3 residues: CASSLSGQLSGNTIYF. The CDR3 bases are TGTGCCAGCTCACTGTCGGGACAGCTCTCTGGAAACACCATATATTTT. Full variable domain (missing parts from reference TRBV18 and TRBJ1-3): NAGVMQNPRHLVRRRGQEARLRCSPMKGHSHVYWYRQLPEEGLKFMVYLQKENIIDESGMPKERFSAEFPKEGPSILRIQQVVRGDSAAYFCASSLSGQLSGNTIYFGEGSWLTVV.

CDR3 region: CAWSNVGGRDTGELFF. CDR3 coding DNA: TGTGCCTGGAGTAACGTCGGGGGCCGGGACACCGGGGAGCTGTTTTTT. The chain couples TRBV30 to TRBJ2-2; D possibly uses TRBD1 or TRBD2 (6 bases each). CDR1 and CDR2 (germline): GTSNPN, SVGIG (reference sequence). V was shortened by 2 bases and J by 3 bases, with 16 bases between the two germline ends. This CDR3 comprises 16 residues.

The rearrangement links TRBV19 to TRBJ1-6; D is undetermined. The V gene's germline CDR1 is LNHDA and CDR2 SQIVND (reference sequence). Trimming left V 4 bases short and J 10 bases short, with 8 bases between. The CDR3 extends over 12 amino acids. CDR3 nucleotides: TGTGCCAGTAGTACTTTTGGATCACCCCTCCACTTT. This encodes CASSTFGSPLHF.

The rearrangement joins TRBV5-1 to TRBJ1-1, with D perhaps TRBD1 (6 bases). Trimming pared 0 bases from V and 2 bases from J, leaving 11 bases between. Germline values: CDR1 SGHRS, CDR2 YFSETQ. The CDR3 extends over 15 amino acids. DNA of the CDR3: TGCGCCAGCAGCTTGGGGGTACAGGGCAACACTGAAGCTTTCTTT. Its translation is CASSLGVQGNTEAFF.

The V call is TRBV2, the J call TRBJ2-7; D is undetermined. Trimming took off 4 bases at V and 2 bases at J, with 12 bases between the two ends. This CDR3 region has 14 residues. Germline loops: CDR1 SNHLY, CDR2 FYNNEI. In DNA, the CDR3 is TGTGCCAGCAGTGTCATGCGCTCCACCTACGAGCAGTACTTC. It is translated as CASSVMRSTYEQYF.

The table lists this clone with a few counts. The J gene is TRBJ2-7, the V gene TRBV7-2, with 14 positions matching TRBD2. Germline CDR1 and CDR2: SGHTA and FQGNSA. V was pared by 3 bases and J by 2 bases, with 0 bases of the junction left unmatched. CDR3 length equals 15 residues. The CDR3: CASSLTSGGAYEQYF. CDR3 nucleotides: TGTGCCAGCAGCTTGACTAGCGGGGGGGCCTACGAGCAGTACTTC.

V gene TRBV5-1 combines with J gene TRBJ2-1; D gene unclear. The CDR3 runs 14 residues. Trimming removed 0 bases from V and 5 bases from J, with 9 bases in between. The germline V gene encodes CDR1 SGHRS and CDR2 YFSETQ. The DNA for the CDR3 is TGCGCCAGCAGCTTGGGAACAGATAACAATGAGCAGTTCTTC. Translated: CASSLGTDNNEQFF.

This clone occurred a few times. The rearrangement uses TRBV5-1 and TRBJ1-3; D ambiguous. The germline CDR1 and CDR2 sequences are SGHRS and YFSETQ. CDR3 length: 15 amino acids. Trimming took 3 bases from V and 0 from J, leaving 10 bases between them. The DNA of the CDR3 is TGCGCCAGCAGCTCGGACGGGCACTCTGGAAACACCATATATTTT. It specifies CASSSDGHSGNTIYF.

J is TRBJ2-3 and V is TRBV29-1; TRBD2 matches at 10 bases. Trimming took 6 bases from V and 5 from J; bases not matched to a gene: 11. This CDR3 is built from 15 residues. Looked up from germline, CDR1 is SQVTM and CDR2 is ANQGSEA. CDR3 nucleotides: TGCAGCGTCAAGAGGACTAGCGGCCCCCTAGATACGCAGTATTTT. This sequence encodes CSVKRTSGPLDTQYF.

The gene calls are TRBV28 and TRBJ1-6; TRBD1 aligns across 7 bases. Trimming at V came to 6 bases and at J to 7 bases, leaving 9 bases not matched to a gene. The CDR3 extends over 15 amino acids. Germline CDR1 reads MDHEN; CDR2 reads SYDVKM. This CDR3 reads CASSARDRHNSPLHF. CDR3 DNA sequence: TGTGCCAGCAGCGCCCGGGACAGACACAATTCACCCCTCCACTTT.

On this clone itself: One junction end does not reproduce the germline sequence, and a read error may be involved. The chain employs TRBV7-9 and TRBJ1-2; D might be TRBD1 (6 bases). Germline CDR1 reads SEHNR; CDR2 reads FQNEAQ (reference sequence). The CDR3 spans 13 residues. This CDR3 is CACRGGSNYGYTF. DNA for the CDR3: TGTGCCTGCAGGGGAGGGTCGAACTATGGCTACACCTTC. The entire variable domain, with the rest obtained from reference TRBV7-9 and TRBJ1-2, is as follows: DTGVSQNPRHKITKRGQNVTFRCDPISEHNRLYWYRQTLGQGPEFLTYFQNEAQLEKSRLLSDRFSAERPKGSFSTLEIQRTEQGDSAMYLCACRGGSNYGYTFGSGTRLTVV.

The V call is TRBV20-1, the J call TRBJ2-7; perhaps TRBD2 as D (5 bases). CDR1 is DFQATT, CDR2 SNEGSKA, per germline (reference sequence). CDR3 length: 10 residues. The V and J ends lost 3 bases and 6 bases respectively, with 6 bases between them. The CDR3 loop reads CSASGSEQYF. The CDR3 coding sequence is TGCAGTGCTAGTGGGAGCGAGCAGTACTTC.

This chain links TRBV11-2 with TRBJ1-2; D possibly corresponds to TRBD1 (5 bases). Trimming took 5 bases from V and 0 from J, leaving 19 bases between them. This CDR3 is 17 amino acids long. Germline V gives CDR1 SGHAT, CDR2 FQNNGV. CDR3 in amino acids: CASSKGTGGITNYGYTF. In nucleotides, the CDR3 is TGTGCCAGCAGCAAAGGAACGGGGGGGATTACTAACTATGGCTACACCTTC.

This CDR3 is CASSPPEMVNTEAFF. For the CDR3, the DNA is TGCGCCAGCAGTCCCCCAGAAATGGTGAACACTGAAGCTTTCTTT. The rearrangement links TRBV5-1 to TRBJ1-1; D not certain. Trimming removed 5 bases at V and 0 bases at J, with 14 bases between. Germline V gene data show CDR1 as SGHRS and CDR2 as YFSETQ. CDR3 length: 15 residues.

This rearrangement joins TRBV18 to TRBJ1-6; D is unresolved. Trimming cost V 2 bases and J 5 bases, with 7 bases left between them. From germline, CDR1 is KGHSH and CDR2 LQKENI. This CDR3 comprises 14 residues. The CDR3 nucleotides read TGTGCCAGCTCACCAAGTGGGGATAATTCACCCCTCCACTTT. Translation gives CASSPSGDNSPLHF.

This clone showed up just a few times. This chain uses TRBV6-1 with TRBJ1-5, with D unclear. Trimming shortened V by 2 bases and J by 1 base, and 12 bases separated the two germline ends. The CDR3 runs 16 residues. From germline, CDR1 is MNHNS and CDR2 SASEGT. The CDR3 region is CASSETRTLSNQPQHF. In DNA, the CDR3 is TGTGCCAGCAGTGAAACGAGGACTTTAAGCAATCAGCCCCAGCATTTT.

The chain combines TRBV30 with TRBJ1-2; D call uncertain. The CDR3 runs 12 residues. Between the trimmed V and J ends, which lost 0 bases and 7 bases, there was a span of 9 bases. Germline V lookup: CDR1 GTSNPN, CDR2 SVGIG (reference sequence). The CDR3 sequence is CAWSVQLAGYTF. The CDR3 coding sequence is TGTGCCTGGAGTGTACAGCTAGCTGGCTACACCTTC.

This clone showed up just a few times. V is TRBV28 and J is TRBJ2-7; D not certain. The germline CDR1 and CDR2 sequences are MDHEN and SYDVKM. The CDR3 is made up of 12 amino acids. Trimming removed 3 bases from V and 7 bases from J, with 10 bases in between. Here the CDR3 DNA reads TGTGCCAGCAGTTTTAGTGTGAGAGAGCAGTACTTC. This sequence encodes CASSFSVREQYF. Looking up the rest from reference TRBV28 and TRBJ2-7 gives the full variable domain: DVKVTQSSRYLVKRTGEKVFLECVQDMDHENMFWYRQDPGLGLRLIYFSYDVKMKEKGDIPEGYSVSREKKERFSLILESASTNQTSMYLCASSFSVREQYFGPGTRLTVT.

This clone was detected once. This sequence joins TRBV10-3 and TRBJ1-1; unclear D gene. Germline lookup yields CDR1 ENHRY and CDR2 SYGVKD. V lost 10 bases and J 1 base, leaving 7 bases between the germline ends. The CDR3 contains 11 residues. The CDR3 sequence is CATQENTEAFF. The CDR3, as DNA: TGTGCCACCCAGGAGAACACTGAAGCTTTCTTT.

V gene TRBV30 combines with J gene TRBJ1-4; TRBD1 matches at 8 bases. The CDR3 loop spans 14 amino acids. J gave up 3 bases and V 6 bases, and 6 bases lay outside the gene matches. From germline, CDR1 is GTSNPN and CDR2 SVGIG (reference sequence). The CDR3 DNA reads TGTGCCTGCAGACAGGGGACCGCTAATGAAAAACTGTTTTTT. It encodes CACRQGTANEKLFF.

The chain uses TRBV6-1 and TRBJ1-3, with D perhaps matching TRBD1 (6 bases). Looked up from germline, CDR1 is MNHNS and CDR2 is SASEGT. Trimming took 6 bases from V and 10 from J, leaving 16 bases between them. CDR3 length equals 13 residues. CDR3 in amino acids: CASRGYREGTIYF. CDR3 nucleotide sequence: TGTGCCAGCAGGGGATACAGGGAAGGAACCATATATTTT.

The chain is built from TRBV4-2 and TRBJ1-6, with D tentatively TRBD1 (5 bases). The CDR3 has 13 residues. Germline CDR1 reads LGHNA; CDR2 reads YNFKEQ. With 8 bases removed from V and 11 bases from J, the gap between germline ends came to 16 bases. CDR3 nucleotide sequence: TGTGCCAGCCCCAGGGTAGAAGATCCACCCCTCCACTTT. Translating it yields CASPRVEDPPLHF.